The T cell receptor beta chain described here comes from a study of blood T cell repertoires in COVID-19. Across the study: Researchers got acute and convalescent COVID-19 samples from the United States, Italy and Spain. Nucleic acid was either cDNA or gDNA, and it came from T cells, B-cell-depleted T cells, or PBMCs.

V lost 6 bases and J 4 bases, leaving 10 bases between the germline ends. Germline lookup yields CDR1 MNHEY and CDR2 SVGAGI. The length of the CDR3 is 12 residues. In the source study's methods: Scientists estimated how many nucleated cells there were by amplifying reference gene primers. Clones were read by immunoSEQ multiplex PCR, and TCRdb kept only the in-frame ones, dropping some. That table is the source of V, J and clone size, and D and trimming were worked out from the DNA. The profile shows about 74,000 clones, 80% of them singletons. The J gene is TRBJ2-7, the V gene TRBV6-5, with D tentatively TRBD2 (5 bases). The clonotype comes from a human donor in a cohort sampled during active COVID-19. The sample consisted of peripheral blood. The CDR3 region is CASSPRRYEQYF. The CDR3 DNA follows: TGTGCCAGCAGCCCCAGGAGGTACGAGCAGTACTTC.